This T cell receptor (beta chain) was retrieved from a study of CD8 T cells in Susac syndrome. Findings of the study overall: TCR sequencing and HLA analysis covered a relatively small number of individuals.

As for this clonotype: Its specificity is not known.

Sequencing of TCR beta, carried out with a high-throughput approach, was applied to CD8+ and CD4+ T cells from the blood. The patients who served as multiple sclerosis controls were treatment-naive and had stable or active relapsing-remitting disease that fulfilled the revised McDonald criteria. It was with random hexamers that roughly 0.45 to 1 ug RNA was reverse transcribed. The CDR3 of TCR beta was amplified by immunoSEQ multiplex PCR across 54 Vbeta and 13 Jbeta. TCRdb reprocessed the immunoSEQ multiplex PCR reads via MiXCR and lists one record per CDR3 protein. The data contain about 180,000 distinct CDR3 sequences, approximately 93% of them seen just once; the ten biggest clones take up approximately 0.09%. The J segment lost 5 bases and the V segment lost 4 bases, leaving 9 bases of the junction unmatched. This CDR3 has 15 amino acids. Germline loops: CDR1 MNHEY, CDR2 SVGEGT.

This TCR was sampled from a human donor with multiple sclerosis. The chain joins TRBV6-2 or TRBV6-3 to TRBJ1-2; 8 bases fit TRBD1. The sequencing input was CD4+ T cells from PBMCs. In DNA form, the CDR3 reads TGTGCCAGCAGTTCCTCCAGGGGGCCTGGTTATGGCTACACCTTC. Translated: CASSSSRGPGYGYTF.